The present T cell receptor beta chain was sequenced within a study of blood T cell repertoires in COVID-19. This CDR3 comprises 12 residues. Germline lookup yields CDR1 SQVTM and CDR2 ANQGSEA. The germline V and J ends were trimmed by 4 bases and 7 bases, with 11 bases remaining between them. Authors' data handling: The authors estimated nucleated cell counts from reference gene primer amplification. Assay: immunoSEQ multiplex PCR; the TCRdb copy retains only in-frame clones and omits some. V, J and clone size were drawn from that table, and D and trimming were deduced from the DNA. The data show 200,000 to 300,000 clones, 85% to 90% seen once.

This TCR was sampled from a woman aged 40 to 49 with acute or convalescent COVID-19. Sequenced: peripheral blood. This rearrangement joins TRBV29-1 to TRBJ1-3; D is unclear. The CDR3 sequence: CSVADLANTIYF. The DNA for the CDR3 is TGCAGCGTTGCCGATCTTGCGAACACCATATATTTT.